This TCR beta chain was captured by sequencing in a study of T cells in Graves' hyperthyroidism and ophthalmopathy. Study-level findings and limits: Among clonotypes expanded in thyroid above 0.001, most were also found in blood.

In the ophthalmopathy cohort, Clinical Activity Score was at least 3, NOSPECS grade at least 4, and duration under 3 months. PBMCs were derived from around 10 ml fresh peripheral blood. From RNA transcripts, TCR beta CDR3 regions were amplified. RT-PCR in the first round (using the HTBI primer set) targeted the TCR CDR3. TCRdb called the multiplex PCR reads again in MiXCR, with one record for every CDR3 protein. This table holds about 600,000 distinct CDR3 sequences, approximately 14% found once. Comments on this clonotype: Antigen specificity is unknown.

The receptor was isolated from a woman under 30 with Graves' ophthalmopathy. The sample consisted of blood.

The CDR3, as DNA: TGTGCCAGCACCCCCAGCGGGAGGGCCGGCACCGGGGAGCTGTTTTTT. Protein product: CASTPSGRAGTGELFF. This chain uses TRBV27 with TRBJ2-2; TRBD2 matches 10 bases. Trimming at V came to 7 bases and at J to 4 bases, leaving 9 bases not matched to a gene. The CDR3 loop spans 16 amino acids. Germline V gene lookup returns CDR1 MNHEY and CDR2 SMNVEV (reference sequence).